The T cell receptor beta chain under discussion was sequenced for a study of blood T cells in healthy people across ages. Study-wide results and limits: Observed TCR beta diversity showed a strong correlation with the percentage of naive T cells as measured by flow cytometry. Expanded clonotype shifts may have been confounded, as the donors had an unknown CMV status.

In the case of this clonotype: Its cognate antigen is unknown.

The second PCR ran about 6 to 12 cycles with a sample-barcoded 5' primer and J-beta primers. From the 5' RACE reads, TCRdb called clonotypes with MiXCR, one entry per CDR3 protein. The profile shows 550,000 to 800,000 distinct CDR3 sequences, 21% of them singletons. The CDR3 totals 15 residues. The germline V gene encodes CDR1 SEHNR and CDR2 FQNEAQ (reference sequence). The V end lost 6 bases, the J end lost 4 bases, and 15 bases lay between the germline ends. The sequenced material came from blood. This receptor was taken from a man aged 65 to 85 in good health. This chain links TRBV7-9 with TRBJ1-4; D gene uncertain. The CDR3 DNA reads TGTGCCAGCAGTTCCCTCCGGCGGGGTAATGAAAAACTGTTTTTT. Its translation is CASSSLRRGNEKLFF.